These T cell receptor beta chains were read from a single sample in a study of T-cell reconstitution after alpha-beta-depleted transplantation in children. TCRdb reanalysed the PCR reads using MiXCR and keeps one entry per CDR3 protein. The data show 480,000 or so distinct CDR3 sequences, 10% seen once. Sequenced here: PBMCs, sampled before TCRalphabeta/CD19-depleted stem cell transplant. The receptors stem from a child aged 2 to 10 with inherited bone marrow failure, due to receive a stem cell transplant. Each CDR3 is given with its conserved first and last residue. The D gene is left open where the match is weak. Clone size is shown for a subset of rows, as once, few, many or a class of expanded clone.

v_gene	j_gene	d_gene	abundance	len	CDR3aa	CDR3nt
TRBV18	TRBJ2-3	-	many	13	CASSPLATDTQYF	TGTGCCAGCTCACCACTAGCCACAGATACGCAGTATTTT
TRBV6-2/TRBV6-3	TRBJ1-1	-	-	15	CASSYSRQGITEAFF	TGTGCCAGCAGTTACTCACGGCAGGGCATCACTGAAGCTTTCTTT
TRBV30	TRBJ2-5	-	few	19	CACLGQGARLAGDQETQYF	TGTGCCTGTCTCGGACAGGGGGCGCGACTAGCGGGAGACCAAGAGACCCAGTACTTC
TRBV5-1	TRBJ2-2	-	many	16	CASSLDLDNQPGELFF	TGCGCCAGCAGCTTGGACCTGGACAACCAACCCGGGGAGCTGTTTTTT
TRBV20-1	TRBJ2-1	TRBD2	many	17	CSAAGTSATLSYNEQFF	TGCAGTGCGGCCGGGACTAGCGCCACCCTTTCCTACAATGAGCAGTTCTTC
TRBV28	TRBJ1-1	-	many	17	CASSLRRGYITSTEAFF	TGTGCCAGCAGTTTAAGAAGGGGGTACATTACATCGACTGAAGCTTTCTTT
TRBV5-1	TRBJ2-5	TRBD2	few	14	CASSGAAGVETQYF	TGCGCCAGCAGCGGGGCAGCGGGAGTAGAGACCCAGTACTTC
TRBV28	TRBJ2-7	-	many	15	CASSFRGPRTYEQYF	TGTGCCAGCAGTTTTCGAGGTCCCCGTACCTACGAGCAGTACTTC
TRBV5-5	TRBJ2-1	-	many	15	CASRNLAPAKQGQFF	TGTGCCAGCAGAAACCTCGCCCCGGCTAAGCAAGGGCAGTTCTTC
TRBV20-1	TRBJ2-5	TRBD2	many	13	CSAYRAGRETQYF	TGCAGTGCTTACAGAGCGGGGAGGGAGACCCAGTACTTC
TRBV29-1	TRBJ2-3	-	many	15	CSVAYTSAYTDTQYF	TGCAGCGTGGCCTACACTTCGGCTTACACAGATACGCAGTATTTT
TRBV12-3/TRBV12-4	TRBJ1-1	-	many	13	CASSLDAETEAFF	TGTGCCAGCAGTTTGGACGCCGAGACTGAAGCTTTCTTT
TRBV6-1	TRBJ2-2	-	many	15	CASSDRQWNTGELFF	TGTGCCAGCAGTGATCGACAGTGGAACACCGGGGAGCTGTTTTTT
TRBV7-9	TRBJ2-3	-	-	14	CASSYNIGSDTQYF	TGTGCCAGCAGCTATAATATTGGCTCAGATACGCAGTATTTT
TRBV19	TRBJ2-3	-	many	15	CASSIVGASTDTQYF	TGTGCCAGTAGTATAGTAGGTGCTAGCACAGATACGCAGTATTTT
TRBV7-8	TRBJ2-3	-	-	16	CASNVHRASGTDTQYF	TGTGCCAGCAACGTACATCGGGCTAGCGGCACAGATACGCAGTATTTT
TRBV29-1	TRBJ2-2	-	many	15	CSVEVATGNTGELFF	TGCAGCGTTGAAGTGGCGACAGGGAACACCGGGGAGCTGTTTTTT
TRBV29-1	TRBJ2-2	TRBD2	many	15	CSVSGLAGVTGELFF	TGCAGCGTTTCAGGACTAGCGGGAGTCACCGGGGAGCTGTTTTTT
TRBV29-1	TRBJ2-7	-	many	18	CSVETFEEAGAHSYEQYF	TGCAGCGTTGAAACCTTCGAGGAAGCCGGAGCCCACTCCTACGAGCAGTACTTC
TRBV12-3/TRBV12-4	TRBJ1-5	TRBD1	many	16	CASRAGTGGFNQPQHF	TGTGCCAGCAGGGCCGGGACAGGGGGCTTCAATCAGCCCCAGCATTTT
TRBV6-1	TRBJ2-3	TRBD1	many	15	CASRDPGTGKDTQYF	TGTGCCAGCAGGGACCCCGGGACAGGGAAAGATACGCAGTATTTT
TRBV7-6	TRBJ2-1	TRBD2	many	16	CASSLEGGSSYNEQFF	TGTGCCAGCAGCTTAGAGGGAGGGAGCTCCTACAATGAGCAGTTCTTC
TRBV6-1	TRBJ2-5	-	many	12	CASSDPVETQYF	TGTGCCAGCAGTGATCCTGTCGAGACCCAGTACTTC
TRBV7-9	TRBJ2-3	-	many	18	CASSLYGTPRASTDTQYF	TGTGCCAGCAGCCTATACGGGACACCCCGAGCTAGCACAGATACGCAGTATTTT
TRBV28	TRBJ2-1	TRBD2	few	19	CASSQYPPTSGRHYNEQFF	TGTGCCAGCAGTCAATATCCGCCGACTAGCGGGAGACACTACAATGAGCAGTTCTTC
TRBV10-2	TRBJ2-2	TRBD1	many	14	CASLTGENTGELFF	TGCGCCAGTCTTACAGGGGAGAACACCGGGGAGCTGTTTTTT
TRBV5-1	TRBJ2-1	-	many	14	CASSLDPEVLEQFF	TGCGCCAGCAGCTTGGACCCTGAAGTGTTGGAGCAGTTCTTC
TRBV29-1	TRBJ2-5	TRBD1	many	14	CSVEEWDRGETQYF	TGCAGCGTCGAAGAGTGGGACAGGGGAGAGACCCAGTACTTC
TRBV7-9	TRBJ1-2	-	many	13	CASSLGEAYGYTF	TGTGCCAGCAGCTTAGGCGAAGCCTATGGCTACACCTTC
TRBV7-8	TRBJ2-1	TRBD2	many	16	CASSPTSGRIHNEQFF	TGTGCCAGCAGCCCCACTAGCGGGAGAATCCACAATGAGCAGTTCTTC
TRBV20-1	TRBJ1-1	-	-	13	CSARIPPITEAFF	TGCAGTGCTAGAATTCCTCCAATCACTGAAGCTTTCTTT
TRBV7-2	TRBJ2-7	-	-	15	CASSYLLALSYEQYF	TGTGCCAGCAGCTATCTACTGGCGCTGTCCTACGAGCAGTACTTC
TRBV12-3/TRBV12-4	TRBJ1-5	-	many	13	CASSLARVQPQHF	TGTGCCAGCAGTTTAGCGAGGGTTCAGCCCCAGCATTTT
TRBV29-1	TRBJ2-7	-	many	12	CSVEGGRAEQYF	TGCAGCGTTGAAGGGGGACGCGCCGAGCAGTACTTC
TRBV12-3/TRBV12-4	TRBJ2-1	TRBD2	many	15	CASSLDRLAGREQFF	TGTGCCAGCAGTTTAGATAGACTAGCGGGACGCGAGCAGTTCTTC
TRBV7-2	TRBJ2-7	TRBD2	many	16	CASSYAGTSGFYEQYF	TGTGCCAGCAGCTACGCCGGGACTAGCGGGTTTTACGAGCAGTACTTC
TRBV5-1	TRBJ2-2	-	many	13	CASSLTVTGELFF	TGTGCCAGCAGTCTTACAGTAACCGGGGAGCTGTTTTTT
TRBV7-9	TRBJ1-1	-	few	15	CASSLVTALNTEAFF	TGTGCCAGCAGCCTGGTGACAGCCCTGAACACTGAAGCTTTCTTT
TRBV28	TRBJ1-1	-	many	15	CASSLGDGAARYAFF	TGTGCCAGCAGTTTAGGGGACGGGGCAGCGCGTTACGCTTTCTTT
TRBV24-1	TRBJ2-1	-	-	16	CATSDRALSSYNEQFF	TGTGCCACCAGTGATCGAGCGCTCAGCTCCTACAATGAGCAGTTCTTC
TRBV29-1	TRBJ2-3	-	many	11	CSVGGGDTQYF	TGCAGCGTTGGTGGCGGTGATACGCAGTATTTT
TRBV30	TRBJ1-4	-	many	14	CAWSPEGLGEKLFF	TGTGCCTGGAGTCCGGAAGGGTTGGGTGAAAAACTGTTTTTT
TRBV5-1	TRBJ2-1	TRBD2	many	16	CASSLEASGSLDEQFF	TGCGCCAGCAGCTTGGAAGCTAGCGGGAGCCTTGATGAGCAGTTCTTC
TRBV30	TRBJ2-3	-	-	15	CAWSGSSEPGDTQYF	TGTGCCTGGAGTGGATCTAGCGAACCGGGGGATACGCAGTATTTT
TRBV29-1	TRBJ2-1	-	many	12	CSVGEAYNEQFF	TGCAGCGTTGGGGAAGCCTACAATGAGCAGTTCTTC
TRBV5-1	TRBJ2-5	TRBD2	many	15	CASSFSGPYQETQYF	TGCGCCAGCAGCTTTAGCGGGCCGTACCAAGAGACCCAGTACTTC
TRBV5-1	TRBJ2-3	-	many	13	CASSLEGTDTQYF	TGCGCCAGCAGCTTGGAAGGCACAGATACGCAGTATTTT
TRBV20-1	TRBJ2-1	TRBD2	-	14	CSASPLAGINEQFF	TGCAGTGCTAGTCCCCTAGCGGGGATCAATGAGCAGTTCTTC
TRBV5-5	TRBJ2-7	TRBD2	-	17	CASSLVFGLADPYEQYF	TGTGCCAGCAGCTTGGTGTTTGGACTAGCGGACCCCTACGAGCAGTACTTC
TRBV20-1	TRBJ1-2	-	few	12	CSARRGNYGYTF	TGCAGTGCTAGGAGGGGAAACTATGGCTACACCTTC
TRBV6-5	TRBJ2-7	-	many	15	CASSTFRGYGYEQYF	TGTGCCAGCAGTACATTTAGGGGCTATGGCTACGAGCAGTACTTC
TRBV11-2	TRBJ1-2	-	many	15	CASSLGSGLFYGYTF	TGTGCCAGCAGCTTAGGATCGGGACTGTTCTATGGCTACACCTTC
TRBV18	TRBJ1-1	-	-	13	CASSPGSGTEAFF	TGTGCCAGCTCACCGGGGTCTGGAACTGAAGCTTTCTTT
TRBV5-6	TRBJ1-2	-	many	14	CASSLSGGTYGYTF	TGTGCCAGCAGCTTGTCGGGAGGGACCTATGGCTACACCTTC
TRBV29-1	TRBJ2-1	TRBD2	many	17	CSVLATGEGSSYNEQFF	TGCAGCGTCTTAGCTACGGGGGAGGGTAGCTCCTACAATGAGCAGTTCTTC
TRBV19	TRBJ2-6	-	-	15	CASSTYISGANVLTF	TGTGCCAGTAGTACATATATCTCTGGGGCCAACGTCCTGACTTTC
TRBV29-1	TRBJ2-1	TRBD2	-	15	CSGHLTSGRYNEQFF	TGCAGCGGACACTTGACTAGCGGGCGGTACAATGAGCAGTTCTTC
TRBV7-6	TRBJ2-6	-	many	16	CASSLWAASGANVLTF	TGTGCCAGCAGCCTATGGGCCGCCTCTGGGGCCAACGTCCTGACTTTC
TRBV28	TRBJ1-1	TRBD1	many	13	CASSLTGGTEAFF	TGTGCCAGCAGTTTGACAGGGGGCACTGAAGCTTTCTTT
TRBV20-1	TRBJ1-5	-	-	14	CNTVALDSNQPQHF	TGCAATACGGTGGCGCTAGATAGCAATCAGCCCCAGCATTTT